Listed below are T cell receptor beta chains from one sample, sequenced in a study of T cell responses to AZD1222 COVID-19 vaccine. The protocol was immunoSEQ multiplex PCR, while the TCRdb copy is restricted to in-frame clones and leaves out a portion. The sample holds about 180,000 clones; approximately 90% are singletons and the top ten take roughly 26%. Source: peripheral blood, taken 28 days after the second AZD1222 dose. All receptors derive from an adult who received the AZD1222 COVID-19 vaccine. CDR3s include the opening cysteine and the closing phenylalanine or tryptophan. A D gene is named only where the DNA matches it firmly. Rows may omit the clone size; those that give it use once, few, many or a size class.

v_gene	j_gene	abundance	d_gene	CDR3aa	CDR3nt
TRBV19	TRBJ1-2	.	.	CASSIPRNYGYTF	TGTGCCAGTAGTATCCCCCGAAACTATGGCTACACCTTC
TRBV25-1	TRBJ2-1	once	.	CGSGAYNEQFF	TGTGGTAGTGGAGCTTACAATGAGCAGTTCTTC
TRBV6-2/TRBV6-3	TRBJ2-1	.	.	CASSQGAGGQFF	TGTGCCAGCAGTCAAGGGGCTGGGGGGCAGTTCTTC
TRBV7-2	TRBJ2-5	.	TRBD2	CASSAGLAEETQYF	TGTGCCAGCAGCGCGGGACTAGCGGAAGAGACCCAGTACTTC
TRBV19	TRBJ1-4	.	.	CASSQIVGTEKLFF	TGTGCCAGTAGCCAGATCGTGGGGACTGAAAAACTGTTTTTT
TRBV9	TRBJ2-7	.	TRBD2	CASSGVASGYEQYF	TGTGCCAGCAGCGGTGTGGCTAGCGGTTACGAGCAGTACTTC
TRBV7-3	TRBJ2-5	.	.	CASSPEGEETQYF	TGTGCCAGCAGCCCGGAGGGGGAAGAGACCCAGTACTTC
TRBV19	TRBJ2-7	.	.	CASSGPSSDSSYEQYF	TGTGCCAGTAGCGGCCCTTCCAGCGATTCCTCCTACGAGCAGTACTTC
TRBV21-1	TRBJ2-3	.	.	CASSKDRTTCTDTQYF	TGTGCCAGCAGCAAAGATAGGACAACCTGCACAGATACGCAGTATTTT
TRBV5-6	TRBJ2-6	.	.	CASRAGYSGANVLTF	TGTGCCAGCAGAGCAGGATACTCTGGGGCCAACGTCCTGACTTTC
TRBV9	TRBJ2-3	once	TRBD2	CASSSPHLTSGRTDTQYF	TGTGCCAGCAGCTCTCCCCACTTGACTAGCGGGAGGACAGATACGCAGTATTTT
TRBV7-9	TRBJ2-7	once	.	CASSFLGKAHSYEQYF	TGTGCCAGCAGCTTCCTCGGTAAGGCCCACTCCTACGAGCAGTACTTC
TRBV5-1	TRBJ2-5	.	.	CASSRGTAQETQYF	TGCGCCAGCAGCCGCGGGACAGCGCAAGAGACCCAGTACTTC
TRBV28	TRBJ2-4	.	TRBD1	CASSLGAGTGRNIQYF	TGTGCCAGCAGTTTAGGGGCTGGGACAGGGAGGAACATTCAGTACTTC
TRBV18	TRBJ2-7	.	TRBD2	CASSPNQASGSLWEQYF	TGTGCCAGCTCACCCAACCAGGCTAGCGGGAGTCTCTGGGAGCAGTACTTC
TRBV11-2	TRBJ1-4	.	.	CACRDGRHHTIGEELFF	TGTGCCTGTCGAGACGGCAGACACCATACGATCGGTGAGGAACTGTTTTTT
TRBV7-9	TRBJ1-1	.	TRBD1	CASTGLGTGVLNTEAFF	TGTGCCAGCACAGGCCTCGGGACAGGGGTCTTGAACACTGAAGCTTTCTTT
TRBV5-6	TRBJ2-7	.	.	CASSSVTSPSEQYF	TGTGCCAGCAGCTCCGTGACCTCGCCGAGCGAGCAGTACTTC
TRBV5-5	TRBJ2-3	.	TRBD2	CASSLGLVGTDTQYF	TGTGCCAGCAGCCTCGGACTAGTAGGCACAGATACGCAGTATTTT
TRBV7-2	TRBJ1-1	.	.	CASSLARYPSEAFF	TGTGCCAGCAGCTTAGCGAGGTACCCTTCCGAAGCTTTCTTT
TRBV10-3	TRBJ1-4	.	TRBD1	CAISAGLGTGGSGLNEKLFF	TGTGCCATCAGTGCAGGGCTCGGGACAGGGGGCTCTGGCCTTAATGAAAAACTGTTTTTT
TRBV29-1	TRBJ1-5	.	.	CSAAGGGGQPQHF	TGCAGCGCCGCTGGGGGGGGCGGACAGCCCCAGCATTTT
TRBV4-3	TRBJ2-5	.	TRBD2	CASSQVGSGSPETQYF	TGCGCCAGCAGCCAAGTGGGTAGCGGGAGCCCCGAGACCCAGTACTTC
TRBV13	TRBJ2-1	.	.	CASSSYDYRSRSYNEQFF	TGTGCCAGCAGCTCGTATGACTATAGGAGCAGGTCCTACAATGAGCAGTTCTTC
TRBV6-5	TRBJ1-2	.	.	CASSSSGRGIYGYTF	TGTGCCAGCAGTTCCTCCGGACGGGGGATCTATGGCTACACCTTC
TRBV3-1/TRBV3-2	TRBJ2-7	.	.	CASTLTGAGYEQYF	TGTGCCAGCACCCTAACCGGGGCAGGCTACGAGCAGTACTTC
TRBV28	TRBJ1-6	once	TRBD1	CASTPSDRGSPLHF	TGTGCCAGCACCCCCTCGGACAGGGGATCACCCCTCCACTTT
TRBV6-6	TRBJ1-6	.	.	CASRTGDSPLHF	TGTGCCAGCAGGACGGGGGATTCACCCCTCCACTTT
TRBV9	TRBJ2-1	.	.	CASGNNEQFF	TGTGCCAGCGGAAACAATGAGCAGTTCTTC
TRBV6-7	TRBJ1-6	.	TRBD1	CASRKDRGSSYNSPLHF	TGTGCCAGCAGAAAAGACAGGGGAAGCTCCTATAATTCACCCCTCCACTTT
TRBV7-7	TRBJ2-3	.	.	CASSLGGADTDTQYF	TGTGCTAGCAGCTTAGGGGGGGCGGACACAGATACGCAGTATTTT
TRBV27	TRBJ2-3	.	.	CASSVQGGGSRTDTQYF	TGTGCCAGCAGTGTACAGGGGGGCGGGAGTAGGACAGATACGCAGTATTTT
TRBV11-3	TRBJ2-7	.	.	CASSLDGVSIWQYF	TGTGCCAGCAGCTTAGATGGGGTCTCCATTTGGCAGTACTTC
TRBV4-1	TRBJ2-1	.	TRBD1	CASSQDADSTGVNEQFF	TGCGCCAGCAGCCAAGATGCCGATTCGACAGGGGTAAATGAGCAGTTCTTC
TRBV5-1	TRBJ2-3	.	TRBD1	CASSLATGSTDTQYF	TGCGCCAGCAGCTTGGCGACAGGGAGCACAGATACGCAGTATTTT
TRBV5-6	TRBJ1-1	once	.	CASSLDRTGKAFF	TGTGCCAGCAGCTTGGATAGGACCGGAAAAGCTTTCTTT
TRBV28	TRBJ2-3	.	.	CASSIPSPSDTQYF	TGTGCCAGCAGTATTCCTTCGCCGTCAGATACGCAGTATTTT
TRBV18	TRBJ1-1	.	TRBD1	CASSPVTGGNTEAFF	TGTGCCAGCTCACCTGTAACAGGGGGGAACACTGAAGCTTTCTTT
TRBV6-5	TRBJ2-3	.	.	CASSYSLQVDTQYF	TGTGCCAGCAGTTACTCGTTGCAAGTGGATACGCAGTATTTT
TRBV4-3	TRBJ2-7	.	TRBD1	CASSLEGGGTGRSYEQYF	TGCGCCAGCAGCCTTGAGGGGGGAGGGACAGGGAGGTCCTACGAGCAGTACTTC
TRBV7-2	TRBJ1-2	.	.	CASSFLGSANYGYTF	TGTGCCAGCAGCTTTCTAGGGTCAGCAAACTATGGCTACACCTTC
TRBV18	TRBJ1-2	.	.	CASSERGDYGYTF	TGTGCCAGCTCGGAAAGGGGTGACTATGGCTACACCTTC
TRBV2	TRBJ2-5	.	TRBD1	CASSATGGAGETQYF	TGTGCCAGCAGTGCAACAGGGGGCGCCGGGGAGACCCAGTACTTC
TRBV28	TRBJ1-3	.	.	CASSSGVRYSGNTIYF	TGTGCCAGCAGTTCAGGGGTACGGTACTCTGGAAACACCATATATTTT
TRBV2	TRBJ2-2	.	.	CASSPSARGTGELFF	TGTGCCAGCAGTCCTAGCGCCCGGGGGACCGGGGAGCTGTTTTTT
TRBV7-9	TRBJ2-6	once	TRBD1	CASLRGQDSGANVLTF	TGTGCCAGCCTCCGGGGACAGGACTCTGGGGCCAACGTCCTGACTTTC
TRBV4-3	TRBJ2-1	.	TRBD2	CASSRQRLAGGMGEQFF	TGCGCCAGCAGCCGTCAGAGACTAGCGGGAGGGATGGGAGAGCAGTTCTTC
TRBV28	TRBJ2-3	.	.	CASSSGSTQYF	TGTGCCAGCAGTTCGGGGTCCACGCAGTATTTT
TRBV5-6	TRBJ2-4	.	.	CASSLGSVIKNIQYF	TGTGCCAGCAGCTTGGGCAGTGTTATCAAAAACATTCAGTACTTC
TRBV7-9	TRBJ1-3	.	.	CASSLGSVGRNTIYF	TGTGCCAGCAGCTTAGGGTCAGTAGGCCGAAACACCATATATTTT
TRBV19	TRBJ2-5	.	TRBD1	CASSPRGRQGWETQYF	TGTGCCAGTAGCCCCCGGGGGAGACAGGGGTGGGAGACCCAGTACTTC
TRBV19	TRBJ2-7	.	.	CAGGYRPHYEQYF	TGTGCCGGGGGCTACCGACCACACTACGAGCAGTACTTC
TRBV28	TRBJ2-2	.	.	CASSSPPTELFF	TGTGCCAGCAGTTCCCCCCCAACGGAGCTGTTTTTT
TRBV7-2	TRBJ2-1	.	.	CASSLEGGWLGNEQFF	TGTGCCAGCAGCTTAGAGGGGGGTTGGCTCGGCAATGAGCAGTTCTTC
TRBV24-1	TRBJ1-1	once	.	CATSDRDREAFF	TGTGCCACCAGTGACCGCGACAGAGAAGCTTTCTTT
TRBV18	TRBJ2-1	.	.	CASSPQAYNEQFF	TGTGCCAGCTCACCCCAAGCCTACAATGAGCAGTTCTTC